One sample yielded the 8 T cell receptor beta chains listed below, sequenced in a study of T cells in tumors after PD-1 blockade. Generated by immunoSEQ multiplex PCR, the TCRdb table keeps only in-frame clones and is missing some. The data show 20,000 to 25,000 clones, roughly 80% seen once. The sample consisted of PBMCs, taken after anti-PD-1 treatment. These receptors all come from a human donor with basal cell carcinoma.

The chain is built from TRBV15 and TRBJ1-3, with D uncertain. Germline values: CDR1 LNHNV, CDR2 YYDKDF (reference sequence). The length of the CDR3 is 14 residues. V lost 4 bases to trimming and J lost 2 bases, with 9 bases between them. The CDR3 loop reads CATSTPGTGNTIYF. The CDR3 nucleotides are TGTGCCACCAGCACCCCTGGGACTGGAAACACCATATATTTT.

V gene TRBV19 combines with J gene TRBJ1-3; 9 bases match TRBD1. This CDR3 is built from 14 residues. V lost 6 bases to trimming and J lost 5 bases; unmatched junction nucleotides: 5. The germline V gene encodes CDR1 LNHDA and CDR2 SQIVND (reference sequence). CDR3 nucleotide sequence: TGTGCCAGTAGAGACAGGGGGAGACGAAACACCATATATTTT. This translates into CASRDRGRRNTIYF. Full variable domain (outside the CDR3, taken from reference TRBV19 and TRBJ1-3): DGGITQSPKYLFRKEGQNVTLSCEQNLNHDAMYWYRQDPGQGLRLIYYSQIVNDFQKGDIAEGYSVSREKKESFPLTVTSAQKNPTAFYLCASRDRGRRNTIYFGEGSWLTVV.

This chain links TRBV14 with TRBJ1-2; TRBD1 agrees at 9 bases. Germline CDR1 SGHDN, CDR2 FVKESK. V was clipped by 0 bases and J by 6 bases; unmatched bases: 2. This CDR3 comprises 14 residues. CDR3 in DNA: TGTGCCAGCAGCCAAGAATGGGACAGGGATGGCTACACCTTC. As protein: CASSQEWDRDGYTF. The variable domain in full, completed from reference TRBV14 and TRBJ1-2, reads EAGVTQFPSHSVIEKGQTVTLRCDPISGHDNLYWYRRVMGKEIKFLLHFVKESKQDESGMPNNRFLAERTGGTYSTLKVQPAELEDSGVYFCASSQEWDRDGYTFGSGTRLTVV.

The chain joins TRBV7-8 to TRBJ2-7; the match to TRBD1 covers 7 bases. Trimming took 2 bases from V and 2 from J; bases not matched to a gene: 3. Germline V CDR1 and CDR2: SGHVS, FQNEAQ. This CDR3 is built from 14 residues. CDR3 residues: CASSLWGQTYEQYF. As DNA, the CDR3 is TGTGCCAGCAGCTTATGGGGACAGACCTACGAGCAGTACTTC.

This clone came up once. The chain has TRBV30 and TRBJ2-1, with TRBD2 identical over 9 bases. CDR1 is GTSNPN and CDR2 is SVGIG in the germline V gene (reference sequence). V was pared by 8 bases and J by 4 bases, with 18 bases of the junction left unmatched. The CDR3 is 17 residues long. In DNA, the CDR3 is TGTGCCCTCCGAAAGGGGTTCCTTAGCGGGGGTTACAATGAGCAGTTCTTC. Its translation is CALRKGFLSGGYNEQFF.

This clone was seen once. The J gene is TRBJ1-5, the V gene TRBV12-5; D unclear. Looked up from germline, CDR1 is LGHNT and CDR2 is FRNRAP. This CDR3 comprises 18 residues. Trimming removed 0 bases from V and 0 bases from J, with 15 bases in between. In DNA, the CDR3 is TGTGCTAGTGGTTTGGTACCGGGCAGCCAAAATAGCAATCAGCCCCAGCATTTT. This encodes CASGLVPGSQNSNQPQHF. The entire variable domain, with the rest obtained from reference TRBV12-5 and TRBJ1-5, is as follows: DARVTQTPRHKVTEMGQEVTMRCQPILGHNTVFWYRQTMMQGLELLAYFRNRAPLDDSGMPKDRFSAEMPDATLATLKIQPSEPRDSAVYFCASGLVPGSQNSNQPQHFGDGTRLSIL.

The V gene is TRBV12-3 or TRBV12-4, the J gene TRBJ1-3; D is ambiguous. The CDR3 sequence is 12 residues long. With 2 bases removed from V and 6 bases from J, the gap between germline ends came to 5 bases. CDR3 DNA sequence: TGTGCCAGCAGTTTATTAGAAAACACCATATATTTT. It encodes CASSLLENTIYF.

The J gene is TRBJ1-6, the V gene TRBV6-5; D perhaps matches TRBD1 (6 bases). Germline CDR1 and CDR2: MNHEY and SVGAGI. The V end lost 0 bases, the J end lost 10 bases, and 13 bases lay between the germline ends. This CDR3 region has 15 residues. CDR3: CASSYSGGAGSPLHF. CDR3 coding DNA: TGTGCCAGCAGTTACTCTGGGGGCGCGGGATCACCCCTCCACTTT.